The 4 T cell receptor beta chains reported below all come from one sample, sequenced in a study of cytomegalovirus exposure and HLA in healthy donors. The PCR ran on 60 Vbeta and 13 Jbeta primers. Clones were read by immunoSEQ multiplex PCR, and TCRdb kept only the in-frame ones, dropping some. Of approximately 110,000 clones listed, 78% are singletons. Sequences were obtained from PBMCs. The receptors stem from a man in his thirties or forties in good health and CMV-seronegative.

This clone was picked up a small number of times. Other DNA sequences from this sample encode an identical CDR3 as well. In DNA form, the CDR3 reads TGTGCCAGCAGTACAGGGTCCTACGAGCAGTACTTC. Its translation: CASSTGSYEQYF. The V call is TRBV7-9, the J call TRBJ2-7, with D perhaps TRBD1 (6 bases). V shed 6 bases and J shed 1 base, with 7 bases lying between them. The germline gives CDR1 SEHNR, CDR2 FQNEAQ (reference sequence). This CDR3 spans 12 amino acids.

The chain couples TRBV5-6 to TRBJ1-2; 9 bases map to TRBD1. This CDR3 is 13 amino acids long. Per germline, CDR1 SGHDT and CDR2 YYEEEE. V was pared by 5 bases and J by 4 bases, with 3 bases of the junction left unmatched. The CDR3 reads CASSSDRGYGYTF. DNA for the CDR3: TGTGCCAGCAGTTCGGACAGGGGCTATGGCTACACCTTC.

The V and J genes are TRBV28 and TRBJ2-7; TRBD1 matches 8 bases. V lost 10 bases to trimming and J lost 3 bases; unmatched junction nucleotides: 8. The germline gives CDR1 MDHEN, CDR2 SYDVKM. This CDR3 has 13 amino acids. The DNA for the CDR3 is TGTGCCACCCGAGGGACAGGAAACTACGAGCAGTACTTC. Amino acid sequence: CATRGTGNYEQYF.

V and J are TRBV15 and TRBJ1-6, with no clear D. V was cut by 0 bases and J by 7 bases, with 4 bases left in between. The CDR3 is 13 residues long. Germline values: CDR1 LNHNV, CDR2 YYDKDF (reference sequence). The CDR3, as DNA: TGTGCCACCAGCAGAGATCGGAATTCACCCCTCCACTTT. It yields the protein CATSRDRNSPLHF.